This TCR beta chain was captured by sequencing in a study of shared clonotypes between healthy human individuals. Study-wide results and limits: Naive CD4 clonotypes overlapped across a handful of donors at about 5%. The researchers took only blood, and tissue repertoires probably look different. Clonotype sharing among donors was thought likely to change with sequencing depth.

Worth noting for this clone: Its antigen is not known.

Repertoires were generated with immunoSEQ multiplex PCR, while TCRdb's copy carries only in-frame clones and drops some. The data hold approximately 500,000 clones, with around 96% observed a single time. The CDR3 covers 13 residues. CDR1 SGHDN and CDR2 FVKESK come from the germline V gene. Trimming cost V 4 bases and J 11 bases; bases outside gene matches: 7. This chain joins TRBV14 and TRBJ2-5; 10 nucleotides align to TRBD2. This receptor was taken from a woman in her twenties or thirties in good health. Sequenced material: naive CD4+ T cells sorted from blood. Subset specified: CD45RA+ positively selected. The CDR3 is CASSRSGRVGQYF. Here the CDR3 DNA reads TGTGCCAGCAGCCGAAGCGGGAGGGTGGGGCAGTACTTC.